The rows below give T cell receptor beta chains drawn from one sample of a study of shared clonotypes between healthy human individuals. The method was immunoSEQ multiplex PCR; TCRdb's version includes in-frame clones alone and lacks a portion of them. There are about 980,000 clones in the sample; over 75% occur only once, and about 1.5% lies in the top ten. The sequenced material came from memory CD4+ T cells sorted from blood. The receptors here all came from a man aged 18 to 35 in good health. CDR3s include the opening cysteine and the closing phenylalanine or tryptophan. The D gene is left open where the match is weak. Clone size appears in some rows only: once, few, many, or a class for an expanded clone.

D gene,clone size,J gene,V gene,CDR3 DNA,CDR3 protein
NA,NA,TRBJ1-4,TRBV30,TGTGCCTGGAGCGCTTGGGACAAACATAATGAAAAACTGTTTTTT,CAWSAWDKHNEKLFF
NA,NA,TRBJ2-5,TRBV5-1,TGCGCCAGCAGCTTGAGGGGGGGCCAAGAGACCCAGTACTTC,CASSLRGGQETQYF
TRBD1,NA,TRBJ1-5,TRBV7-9,TGTGCCAGCAGCCCGACAGGGGGCTTCGGTCAGCCCCAGCATTTT,CASSPTGGFGQPQHF
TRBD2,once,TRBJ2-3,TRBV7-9,TGTGCCAGCAGCTCCACTAGCGGGGGGACAGATACGCAGTATTTT,CASSSTSGGTDTQYF
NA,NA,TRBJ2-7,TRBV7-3,TGTGCCAGCAGCTTAGGGGTGGGTTACGAGCAGTACTTC,CASSLGVGYEQYF
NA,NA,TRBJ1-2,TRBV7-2,TGTGCCAGCAGCTTAGCTGGTACGGACGTCGCGGATGGCTACACCTTC,CASSLAGTDVADGYTF
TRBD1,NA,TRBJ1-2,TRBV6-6,TGTGCCAGCAGTTATGGACAGGTCGATGGCTACACCTTC,CASSYGQVDGYTF
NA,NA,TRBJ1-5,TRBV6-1,TGTGCCAGCAGTGAAGGAGTAGGGAATCAGCCCCAGCATTTT,CASSEGVGNQPQHF
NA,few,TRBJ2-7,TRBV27,TGTGCCAGCAGTTTTTATACAGGGACCCGAAATTACGAGCAGTACTTC,CASSFYTGTRNYEQYF
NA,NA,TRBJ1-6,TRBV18,TGTGCCAGCTCCCCAGGATTCGGGGCATATAATTCACCCCTCCACTTT,CASSPGFGAYNSPLHF
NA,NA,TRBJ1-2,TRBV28,TGTGCCAGCAGTTCCGGGACCCCCTCGGGGGGCGGCTACACCTTC,CASSSGTPSGGGYTF
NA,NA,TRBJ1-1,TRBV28,TGTGCCAGCAGGGGGGACTACACTGAAGCTTTCTTT,CASRGDYTEAFF
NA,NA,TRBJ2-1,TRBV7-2,TGTGCCAGCAGCTTAGTAAATGAGCAGTTCTTC,CASSLVNEQFF
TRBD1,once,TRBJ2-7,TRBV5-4,TGTGCCAGCAGCAGGGATCCCGGGACAGAGTCCTACGAGCAGTACTTC,CASSRDPGTESYEQYF
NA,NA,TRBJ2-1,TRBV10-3,TGTGCCATCAGCCGAGCCGGGATGGAGGGCAATGAGCAGTTCTTC,CAISRAGMEGNEQFF